This TCR beta chain was found in a study of CD8 T cells in Susac syndrome. Findings and limits, study-wide: The greatest CD8+ clonal expansion in Susac occurred in TEMRA cells and in active patients. Four to six Susac-specific public clones appeared in CD8+ TEMRA repertoires, and around 16 in total CD8+ repertoires.

The study sequenced TCR beta in blood CD8+ and CD4+ T cells. In germline, CDR1 is MNHEY, CDR2 SVGAGI. Trimming removed 0 bases from V and 6 bases from J, with 8 bases in between. CDR3 length: 13 residues. On this clonotype: Antigen: not known.

RNA amounts of about 0.45 to 1 ug underwent reverse transcription with random hexamers. TCR beta CDR3 was amplified by immunoSEQ multiplex PCR. This amplification extended across 54 Vbeta and 13 Jbeta segments. Each CDR3 protein gets one entry after TCRdb re-called the immunoSEQ multiplex PCR reads with MiXCR. This table has 95,000 to 150,000 distinct CDR3 sequences, roughly 94% appearing once. The receptor comes from a human donor with Susac syndrome. Sequencing used CD8+ T cells from PBMCs. The rearrangement links TRBV6-5 to TRBJ1-2; D remains unclear. CDR3: CASSYSATDGYTF. The CDR3 DNA follows: TGTGCCAGCAGTTACTCGGCGACCGATGGCTACACCTTC.